The 19 T cell receptor beta chains below all came from one sample that was sequenced in a study of beta chain features in type 1 diabetes. Sequencing targeted expressed TCRB transcripts, as all isolated RNA had been reverse transcribed. The data were produced by immunoSEQ multiplex PCR, yet TCRdb's version contains in-frame clones alone and is incomplete. Counted here are 200,000 to 250,000 clones, 25% to 30% occurring once; the ten biggest clones make up more than 3%. Sequencing was done on a sample of central memory CD4+ T cells from blood. These receptors were obtained from a young man in good health.

A word on this clone: Other nucleotide sequences in the sample specify the same CDR3. CDR3 DNA sequence: TGTGCCTGGAGTAAGGGGCGCACCGGGGAGCTGTTTTTT. Translated, it gives CAWSKGRTGELFF. This sequence joins TRBV30 and TRBJ2-2; D is perhaps TRBD1 (5 bases). The V end lost 2 bases, the J end lost 4 bases, and 8 bases lay between the germline ends. Germline lookup yields CDR1 GTSNPN and CDR2 SVGIG (reference sequence). The CDR3 runs to 13 residues.

The chain employs TRBV28 and TRBJ2-7; 10 bases line up with TRBD2. The CDR3 sequence is 15 residues long. CDR1 and CDR2 (germline): MDHEN, SYDVKM. V dropped 5 bases and J dropped 6; count of bases not matched to a gene: 10. CDR3 nucleotides: TGTGCCAGCAGTGTCAGAGCGGGAGGGCGGGTCGAGCAGTACTTC. Translating it yields CASSVRAGGRVEQYF.

There are a few counts of this clone. The V call is TRBV7-9, the J call TRBJ2-7; 9 bases are shared with TRBD1. The germline V gene encodes CDR1 SEHNR and CDR2 FQNEAQ (reference sequence). This CDR3 is built from 14 residues. The V gene end was trimmed by 5 bases and the J gene end by 7 bases; junction bases not matched to a gene: 9. The DNA of the CDR3 is TGTGCCAGCAGCCACGGGACAGGGAACGAGGAGCAGTACTTC. This codes for CASSHGTGNEEQYF.

The CDR3 coding sequence is TGTGCCATCAGTGAGGGCTCGGATAACATTCAGTACTTC. It specifies CAISEGSDNIQYF. This chain uses TRBV10-3 with TRBJ2-4; no clear D gene. Trimming left V 2 bases short and J 7 bases short, with 9 bases between. This CDR3 comprises 13 residues. The germline CDR1 and CDR2 sequences are ENHRY and SYGVKD.

The gene calls are TRBV6-5 and TRBJ2-1, with D perhaps matching TRBD2 (6 bases). This CDR3 spans 12 amino acids. The germline V gene encodes CDR1 MNHEY and CDR2 SVGAGI. V gave up 7 bases and J gave up 6 bases, with 10 bases separating them. The DNA of the CDR3 is TGTGCCAGCACGGGACTCTTCAATGAGCAGTTCTTC. Its protein is CASTGLFNEQFF.

This chain joins TRBV27 and TRBJ2-7; possibly TRBD1 or TRBD2 for D (5 bases each). Germline V gene lookup returns CDR1 MNHEY and CDR2 SMNVEV (reference sequence). The CDR3 has 15 residues. Trimming removed 5 bases at V and 2 bases at J, with 16 bases between. CDR3 sequence (DNA): TGTGCCAGCAGTCGAACCTCGGTGGGACCCTACGAGCAGTACTTC. Translated, it gives CASSRTSVGPYEQYF.

Turning to this clone: This sample also contains other DNA sequences that code for the same CDR3. V gene TRBV2 combines with J gene TRBJ1-2; D is unresolved. Looked up from germline, CDR1 is SNHLY and CDR2 is FYNNEI. This CDR3 is built from 12 residues. The V end lost 3 bases, the J end lost 5 bases, and 7 bases lay between the germline ends. Here the CDR3 DNA reads TGTGCCAGCAGTGACCCGGGGTATGGCTACACCTTC. This encodes CASSDPGYGYTF.

With regard to this clone: This sample includes further DNA sequences coding for the same CDR3. CDR3 DNA: TGTGCCAGCAGCTCGCCTGGGGGAGGGAATGAGCAGTTCTTC. Its translation is CASSSPGGGNEQFF. The genes are TRBV7-9 and TRBJ2-1; 7 bases match TRBD2. V was clipped by 4 bases and J by 7 bases; unmatched bases: 7. The CDR3 length is 14 residues. The germline gives CDR1 SEHNR, CDR2 FQNEAQ (reference sequence).

The sample holds a few counts of this clone. J is TRBJ2-5 and V is TRBV12-5, with a possible D match to TRBD1 (6 bases). The CDR3 totals 17 residues. Trimming left V 5 bases short and J 4 bases short, with 23 bases between. Germline CDR1 is LGHNT and CDR2 is FRNRAP. This CDR3 is CASGPGTSRPDRETQYF. CDR3 bases: TGTGCTAGTGGTCCCGGGACAAGCCGACCCGATAGAGAGACCCAGTACTTC.

This clone was observed a handful of times. This sample includes further DNA sequences coding for the same CDR3. The chain employs TRBV28 and TRBJ1-2; D is perhaps TRBD1 (6 bases). The CDR3 runs 13 residues. Germline V gene data show CDR1 as MDHEN and CDR2 as SYDVKM. V was pared by 8 bases and J by 0 bases, with 10 bases between. The CDR3 DNA follows: TGTGCCAGCGAAACAGGGTCTAACTATGGCTACACCTTC. This encodes CASETGSNYGYTF.

This chain connects TRBV7-9 to TRBJ2-2; tentatively, D is TRBD2 (6 bases). The CDR3 is 14 residues long. The germline V and J ends were trimmed by 5 bases and 7 bases, with 14 bases remaining between them. Germline loops: CDR1 SEHNR, CDR2 FQNEAQ (reference sequence). The CDR3 region is CASSASDGGGELFF. The DNA for the CDR3 is TGTGCCAGCAGCGCCTCGGACGGGGGCGGGGAGCTGTTTTTT.

This clone was seen more than once but under ten times. This sequence joins TRBV29-1 and TRBJ2-5; 12 bases are a match to TRBD2. CDR1 and CDR2 (germline): SQVTM, ANQGSEA. V gave up 4 bases and J gave up 5 bases; unmatched junction bases: 8. The CDR3 sequence is 15 residues long. This CDR3 reads CSVAGLAGPRETQYF. The CDR3 coding sequence is TGCAGCGTTGCCGGACTAGCGGGACCCAGGGAGACCCAGTACTTC.

V usage is TRBV27 and J usage is TRBJ1-5; D is unresolved. The CDR3 totals 14 residues. With 2 bases removed from V and 6 bases from J, the gap between germline ends came to 11 bases. Germline V CDR1 and CDR2: MNHEY, SMNVEV (reference sequence). DNA of the CDR3: TGTGCCAGCAGTTTAAAGGGAATAGGTCAGCCCCAGCATTTT. Translation gives CASSLKGIGQPQHF.

The chain couples TRBV10-1 to TRBJ2-5; 9 nucleotides agree with TRBD1. From germline, CDR1 is WNHNN and CDR2 SYGVQD (reference sequence). This CDR3 contains 15 residues. Unmatched junction bases numbered 3, after V lost 4 bases and J lost 0 bases. In nucleotides, the CDR3 is TGCGCCAGCAGTGCTGGGACAGGGTACCAAGAGACCCAGTACTTC. It specifies CASSAGTGYQETQYF.

There are a few counts of this clone. Other DNA sequences in this specimen translate into the identical CDR3. The gene calls are TRBV29-1 and TRBJ2-5, with unresolved D. The CDR3 contains 11 residues. The germline V and J ends were trimmed by 5 bases and 0 bases, with 4 bases remaining between them. Germline CDR1 is SQVTM and CDR2 is ANQGSEA. CDR3 sequence: CSVNHQETQYF. As DNA, the CDR3 is TGCAGCGTTAACCACCAAGAGACCCAGTACTTC. The full variable domain, completed using reference TRBV29-1 and TRBJ2-5, is SAVISQKPSRDICQRGTSLTIQCQVDSQVTMMFWYRQQPGQSLTLIATANQGSEATYESGFVIDKFPISRPNLTFSTLTVSNMSPEDSSIYLCSVNHQETQYFGPGTRLLVL.

The chain combines TRBV4-1 with TRBJ1-4, with no clear D. Germline V CDR1 and CDR2: MGHRA, YSYEKL. Trimming shortened V by 4 bases and J by 0 bases, and 9 bases separated the two germline ends. This CDR3 comprises 15 residues. The DNA of the CDR3 is TGCGCCAGCAGCCCCAAAAGCGCAACTAATGAAAAACTGTTTTTT. This codes for CASSPKSATNEKLFF.

This chain links TRBV6-5 with TRBJ2-1, with a tentative D call TRBD2 (5 bases). Germline assignment: CDR1 MNHEY and CDR2 SVGAGI. The CDR3 length is 15 residues. The ends were cut back, 2 bases at V and 9 bases at J, with 17 bases in the middle. The CDR3 coding sequence is TGTGCCAGCAGTTACGATCGTGTGGCGGGTGCTGAGCAGTTCTTC. Its translation is CASSYDRVAGAEQFF.

DNA of the CDR3: TGTGCCAGCAGCGTAGAGTACCGGGGAGGGACAGATACGCAGTATTTT. Translated, it gives CASSVEYRGGTDTQYF. V usage is TRBV9 and J usage is TRBJ2-3; 7 nucleotides match TRBD2. V was pared by 0 bases and J by 3 bases, with 7 bases of the junction left unmatched. Germline-derived CDR1 and CDR2 are SGDLS and YYNGEE. This CDR3 has 16 amino acids.

The rearrangement joins TRBV2 to TRBJ2-1, with D hard to call. Deletions cut 2 bases from V and 9 bases from J, with 5 bases between. Germline V lookup: CDR1 SNHLY, CDR2 FYNNEI. This CDR3 has 11 residues. The CDR3 region is CASSEWSEQFF. CDR3 nucleotides: TGTGCCAGCAGTGAATGGAGTGAGCAGTTCTTC.